This T cell receptor (beta chain) was recovered during a study of blood T cells in healthy people across ages. Study-wide points: Comparison with aged donors showed that long-lived donors had more naive CD4+ cells and higher diversity. There was a strong correlation between TCR beta diversity and naive T cell percentage.

V was cut by 6 bases and J by 7 bases, with 12 bases left in between. Germline CDR1 is MNHEY and CDR2 is SVGEGT. There are 12 residues in the CDR3. With a J-beta primer mix and a sample-barcoded 5' primer, a second PCR ran about 6 to 11 cycles. Tags on each cDNA molecule came from a template-switch adaptor with 12 random nucleotides. TCRdb redid the calling of the 5' RACE reads with MiXCR, one entry per CDR3 protein. The data show roughly 1.5 million distinct CDR3 sequences, about 42% seen once. Comments on this clonotype: Its antigen is not known.

The V call is TRBV6-2 or TRBV6-3, the J call TRBJ1-2, with D unresolved. The TCR was taken from a woman aged 18-29 years in good health. The sequenced material came from blood. For the CDR3, the DNA is TGTGCCAGCAGGCTCGACCAGGTTGGCTACACCTTC. Translated: CASRLDQVGYTF.